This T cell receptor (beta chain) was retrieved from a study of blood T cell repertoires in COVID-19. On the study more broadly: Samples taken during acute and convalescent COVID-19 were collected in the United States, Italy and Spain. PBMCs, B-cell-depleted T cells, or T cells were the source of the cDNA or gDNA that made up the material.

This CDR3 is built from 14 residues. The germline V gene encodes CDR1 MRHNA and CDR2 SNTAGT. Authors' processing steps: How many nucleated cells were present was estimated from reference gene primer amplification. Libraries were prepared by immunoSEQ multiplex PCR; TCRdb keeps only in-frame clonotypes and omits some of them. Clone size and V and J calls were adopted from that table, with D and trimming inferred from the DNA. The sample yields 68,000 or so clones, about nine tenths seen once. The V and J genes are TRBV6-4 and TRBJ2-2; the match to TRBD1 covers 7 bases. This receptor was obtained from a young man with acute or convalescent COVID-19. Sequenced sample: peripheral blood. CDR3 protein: CALRQGRRSGELFF. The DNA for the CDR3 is TGTGCTCTTAGACAGGGAAGGCGTTCCGGGGAGCTGTTTTTT.